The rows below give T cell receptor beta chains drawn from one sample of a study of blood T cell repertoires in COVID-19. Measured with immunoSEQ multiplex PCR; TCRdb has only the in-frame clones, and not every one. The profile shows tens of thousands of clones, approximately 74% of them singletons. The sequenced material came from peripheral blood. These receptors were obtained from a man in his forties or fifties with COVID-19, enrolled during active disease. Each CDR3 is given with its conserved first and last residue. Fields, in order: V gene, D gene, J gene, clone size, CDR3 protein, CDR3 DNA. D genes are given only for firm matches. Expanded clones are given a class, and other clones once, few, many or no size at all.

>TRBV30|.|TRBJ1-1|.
CACDPQGQNTEAFF
TGTGCCTGTGACCCCCAGGGACAGAACACTGAAGCTTTCTTT
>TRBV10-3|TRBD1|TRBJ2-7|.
CAISDFVGQGARGMSYEQYF
TGTGCCATCAGTGATTTCGTGGGACAGGGGGCGCGAGGGATGTCCTACGAGCAGTACTTC
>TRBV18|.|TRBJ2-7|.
CASSLLYEQYF
TGTGCCAGCTCACTCCTCTACGAGCAGTACTTC
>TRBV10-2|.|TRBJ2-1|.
CASTPTSSYNEQFF
TGCGCCAGCACGCCCACGAGCTCCTACAATGAGCAGTTCTTC
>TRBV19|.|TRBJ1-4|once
CASSTRQNQDEKLFF
TGTGCCAGTAGTACACGACAGAACCAGGATGAAAAACTGTTTTTT
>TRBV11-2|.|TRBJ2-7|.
CASSLWGEGAYEQYF
TGTGCCAGCAGCCTGTGGGGGGAGGGGGCCTACGAGCAGTACTTC
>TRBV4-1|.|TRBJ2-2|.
CASSQRTAPNTGELFF
TGCGCCAGCAGCCAAAGGACAGCCCCGAACACCGGGGAGCTGTTTTTT
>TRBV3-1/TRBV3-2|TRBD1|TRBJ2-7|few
CASSQGQGAREQYF
TGTGCCAGCAGCCAAGGACAGGGGGCGCGGGAGCAGTACTTC
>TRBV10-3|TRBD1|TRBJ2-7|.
CATTSPGQGAEQYF
TGTGCCACGACCTCTCCGGGACAGGGGGCCGAGCAGTACTTC
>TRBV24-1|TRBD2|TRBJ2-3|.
CATSDPTSGRVDTQYF
TGTGCCACCAGTGACCCTACTAGCGGGAGAGTAGATACGCAGTATTTT
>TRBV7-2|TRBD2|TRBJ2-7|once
CASSAGGRGGNEQYF
TGTGCCAGCAGCGCGGGGGGGCGCGGGGGTAACGAGCAGTACTTC
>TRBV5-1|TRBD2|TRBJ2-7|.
CASSLDSSGRALGEQYF
TGCGCCAGCAGCTTGGATTCTAGCGGGAGGGCCCTCGGGGAGCAGTACTTC
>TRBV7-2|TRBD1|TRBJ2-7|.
CASSPTGIASYEQYF
TGTGCCAGCAGCCCGACAGGGATTGCCTCCTACGAGCAGTACTTC
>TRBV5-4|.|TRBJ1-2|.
CASSPQGFNYGYTF
TGTGCCAGCAGCCCACAGGGTTTTAACTATGGCTACACCTTC
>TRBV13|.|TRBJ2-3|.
CASSLRLSHTDTQYF
TGTGCCAGCAGCTTGCGGTTAAGCCACACAGATACGCAGTATTTT
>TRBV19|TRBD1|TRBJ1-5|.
CASSPQGGGQPQHF
TGTGCCAGTAGCCCCCAGGGGGGCGGTCAGCCCCAGCATTTT
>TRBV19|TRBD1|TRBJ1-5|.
CASSFRQGGNQPQHF
TGTGCCAGTAGTTTTCGACAGGGGGGAAATCAGCCCCAGCATTTT
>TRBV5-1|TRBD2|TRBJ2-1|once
CASTLLAGEVGNEQFF
TGCGCCAGCACCCTTCTAGCGGGAGAGGTGGGAAATGAGCAGTTCTTC
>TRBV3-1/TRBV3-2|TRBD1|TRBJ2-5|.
CASSQGQGEAETQYF
TGTGCCAGCAGCCAAGGACAGGGTGAGGCAGAGACCCAGTACTTC
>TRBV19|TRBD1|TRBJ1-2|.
CASRPRDRSSNYGYTF
TGTGCCAGTAGACCCCGGGACAGAAGTTCTAACTATGGCTACACCTTC
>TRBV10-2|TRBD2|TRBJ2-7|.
CASSRTSGVYEQYF
TGCGCCAGCAGCCGGACTAGCGGGGTCTACGAGCAGTACTTC
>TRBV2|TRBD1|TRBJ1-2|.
CASRPDRGYNYGYTF
TGTGCCAGCAGACCCGACAGGGGGTATAACTATGGCTACACCTTC
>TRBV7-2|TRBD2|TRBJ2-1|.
CASSLLGLAGGSTYNEQFF
TGTGCCAGCAGCTTATTGGGACTAGCGGGAGGATCAACCTACAATGAGCAGTTCTTC
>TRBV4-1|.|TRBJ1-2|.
CASSQDHREGYGYTF
TGCGCCAGCAGCCAAGATCACAGGGAGGGATATGGCTACACCTTC
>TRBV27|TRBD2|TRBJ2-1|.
CASSFGGGAYNEQFF
TGTGCCAGCAGTTTTGGCGGGGGGGCCTACAATGAGCAGTTCTTC
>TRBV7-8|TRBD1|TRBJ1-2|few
CASSLGGTGNYGYTF
TGTGCCAGCAGCTTAGGTGGGACAGGGAACTATGGCTACACCTTC
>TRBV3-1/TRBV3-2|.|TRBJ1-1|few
CASRQTGNTEAFF
TGTGCCAGCAGGCAAACAGGGAACACTGAAGCTTTCTTT
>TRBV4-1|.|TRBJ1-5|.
CASSQVPNSYSNQPQHF
TGCGCCAGCAGCCAAGTCCCCAACAGTTATAGCAATCAGCCCCAGCATTTT
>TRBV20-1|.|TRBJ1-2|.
CSASTAGYTF
TGCAGTGCTAGTACAGCTGGCTACACCTTC
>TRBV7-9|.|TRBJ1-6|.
CASSNGQVGSPLHF
TGTGCCAGCAGCAACGGACAAGTCGGGTCACCCCTCCACTTT
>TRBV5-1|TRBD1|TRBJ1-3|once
CASSLTGVDSGNTIYF
TGCGCCAGCAGCCTGACAGGGGTCGACTCTGGAAACACCATATATTTT
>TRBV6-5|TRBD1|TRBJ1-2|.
CASSSSEGAYYGYTF
TGTGCCAGCAGCTCGTCGGAGGGGGCTTACTATGGCTACACCTTC
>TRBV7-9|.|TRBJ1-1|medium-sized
CASSLGSGGNTEAFF
TGTGCCAGCAGCTTAGGATCGGGAGGGAACACTGAAGCTTTCTTT
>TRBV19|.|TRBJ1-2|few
CASSIDRAGYTF
TGTGCCAGTAGTATAGACAGGGCTGGCTACACCTTC
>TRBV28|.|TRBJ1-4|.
CASSSLTAGNEKLFF
TGTGCCAGCAGTTCCCTCACGGCGGGAAATGAAAAACTGTTTTTT
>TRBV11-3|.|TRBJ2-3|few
CASSFDSAYLTDTQYF
TGTGCCAGCAGCTTCGACAGCGCCTACCTCACAGATACGCAGTATTTT
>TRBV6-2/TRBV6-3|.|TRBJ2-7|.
CASSYTGSYEQYF
TGTGCCAGCAGTTATACAGGGTCCTACGAGCAGTACTTC
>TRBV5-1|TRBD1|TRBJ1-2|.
CASSPGDRASGYGYTF
TGCGCCAGCAGTCCGGGCGACAGGGCTTCTGGCTATGGCTACACCTTC
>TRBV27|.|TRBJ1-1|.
CASSFASTLEAFF
TGTGCCAGCAGTTTTGCGTCTACCCTTGAAGCTTTCTTT
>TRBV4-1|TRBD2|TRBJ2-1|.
CASSRSGGARSEQFF
TGCGCCAGCAGCCGTAGCGGGGGGGCCAGGAGTGAGCAGTTCTTC
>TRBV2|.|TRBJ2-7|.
CASRTDLGEQYF
TGTGCCAGCAGGACAGATTTGGGTGAGCAGTACTTC
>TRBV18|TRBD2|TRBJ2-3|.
CASSPRGERGTQYF
TGTGCCAGCTCACCCCGTGGAGAGCGGGGAACGCAGTATTTT
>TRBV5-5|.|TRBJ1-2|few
CASSLGLGRSGYGYTF
TGTGCCAGCAGCTTGGGGCTGGGCCGGAGCGGCTATGGCTACACCTTC
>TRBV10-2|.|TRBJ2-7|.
CASSDYRDVSYEQYF
TGCGCCAGCAGTGATTACAGGGATGTATCCTACGAGCAGTACTTC
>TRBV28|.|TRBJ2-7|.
CASSSPQGAYEQYF
TGTGCCAGCAGTTCGCCACAGGGCGCCTACGAGCAGTACTTC
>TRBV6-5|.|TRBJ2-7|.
CASSYSALGSYEQYF
TGTGCCAGCAGTTACTCGGCCCTTGGCTCGTACGAGCAGTACTTC
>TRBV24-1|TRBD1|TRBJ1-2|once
CATSETGQEGGYTF
TGTGCCACCAGCGAGACAGGGCAAGAAGGTGGCTACACCTTC